These 23 T cell receptor beta chains were all obtained from the same sample, sequenced in a study of blood T cells in healthy people across ages. Alongside a J-beta primer mix, a sample-barcoded 5' primer served in a second PCR lasting roughly 7 to 11 cycles. One entry per CDR3 protein results from TCRdb running MiXCR on the 5' RACE reads. The sample contains 600,000 to 850,000 distinct CDR3 sequences, 35% to 45% of which appear only once. Sequenced: blood. The receptors shown here come from a woman aged 55-70 years in good health.

The rearrangement joins TRBV2 to TRBJ2-1; 11 positions match TRBD2. Germline V gives CDR1 SNHLY, CDR2 FYNNEI. This CDR3 is built from 17 residues. V shed 7 bases and J 2 bases; nucleotides not matched to a gene: 10. The CDR3 here is CASTEASGRPTYNEQFF. DNA for the CDR3: TGTGCCAGCACCGAGGCTAGCGGGAGGCCCACCTACAATGAGCAGTTCTTC.

V usage is TRBV20-1 and J usage is TRBJ2-5; TRBD2 aligns across 7 bases. CDR3 length: 16 amino acids. The trim removed 6 bases at V and 0 bases at J, leaving 13 bases unmatched. Germline-derived CDR1 and CDR2 are DFQATT and SNEGSKA (reference sequence). The CDR3 spells CSATPRLAEHQETQYF. The CDR3 DNA follows: TGCAGTGCGACACCAAGGCTAGCGGAGCACCAAGAGACCCAGTACTTC.

This clonotype was counted only a few times. This chain joins TRBV18 and TRBJ1-1; D is ambiguous. Trimming removed 5 bases at V and 0 bases at J, with 7 bases between. Germline CDR1 and CDR2: KGHSH and LQKENI. CDR3 size: 13 residues. CDR3 region: CASSGSMNTEAFF. CDR3 sequence (DNA): TGTGCCAGCTCAGGCAGCATGAACACTGAAGCTTTCTTT.

This sequence joins TRBV6-1 and TRBJ1-5, with D possibly being TRBD1 (6 bases). The CDR3 length is 15 residues. V lost 6 bases and J 0 bases, leaving 12 bases between the germline ends. Germline V gene sequence: CDR1 MNHNS, CDR2 SASEGT. The CDR3 DNA reads as TGTGCCAGCAGCCTGGGACATATTAGCAATCAGCCCCAGCATTTT. Amino acids: CASSLGHISNQPQHF.

This clonotype was observed a few times. This sequence joins TRBV3-1 and TRBJ1-2; 9 bases line up with TRBD1. V shed 6 bases, J shed 2 bases, and the junction held 4 bases outside the gene matches. The CDR3 runs 14 residues. Per the germline V gene, CDR1 is LGHDT and CDR2 is YNNKEL (reference sequence). CDR3 region: CASSTGTGNYGYTF. CDR3 nucleotides: TGTGCCAGCAGTACCGGGACAGGGAACTATGGCTACACCTTC.

V gene TRBV12-3 or TRBV12-4 combines with J gene TRBJ2-1; 7 nucleotides match TRBD1. J gave up 5 bases and V 0 bases, and 7 bases lay outside the gene matches. CDR3 length equals 16 residues. DNA for the CDR3: TGTGCCAGCAGTTTAGCGGGACAGAATACAAACAATGAGCAGTTCTTC. This sequence encodes CASSLAGQNTNNEQFF.

A remark on this clonotype: An end of the junction differs from the germline gene, which may be a read error. This rearrangement joins TRBV9 to TRBJ2-7, with 11 bases that match TRBD2. Germline assignment: CDR1 SGDLS and CDR2 YYNGEE. This CDR3 has 15 amino acids. CDR3 coding DNA: TGTGCCGGCAGCGTAGTAGCGGGAGGGCCGCGGGAGCAGTACTTC. It yields the protein CAGSVVAGGPREQYF.

The J gene is TRBJ2-4, the V gene TRBV6-5; 9 bases line up with TRBD1. The germline gives CDR1 MNHEY, CDR2 SVGAGI. The J segment lost 8 bases and the V segment lost 5 bases, leaving 13 bases of the junction unmatched. The CDR3 totals 16 residues. CDR3 region: CASSNLGTGPGDIQYF. CDR3 bases: TGTGCCAGCAGTAATCTCGGGACAGGGCCAGGGGACATTCAGTACTTC.

This clonotype was observed a handful of times. The chain couples TRBV6-2 or TRBV6-3 to TRBJ2-7; 8 bases match TRBD1. There are 15 residues in the CDR3. V gave up 5 bases and J gave up 2 bases; unmatched junction bases: 8. Germline V lookup: CDR1 MNHEY, CDR2 SVGEGT. The CDR3 loop is CASSRGTGVTYEQYF. CDR3 DNA sequence: TGTGCCAGCAGTCGTGGGACAGGAGTCACCTACGAGCAGTACTTC.

This rearrangement joins TRBV10-3 to TRBJ2-4, with a weak D call TRBD1 (5 bases). The V gene lost 2 bases and the J gene lost 8 bases, with 13 bases spanning the gap. From germline, CDR1 is ENHRY and CDR2 SYGVKD. CDR3 length equals 14 residues. As DNA, the CDR3 is TGTGCCATCAGTGAGGGGCAGGGCTCCTACATTCAGTACTTC. Its translation is CAISEGQGSYIQYF.

V is TRBV20-1 and J is TRBJ2-7; D gene uncertain. The CDR3 is 12 residues long. Germline V lookup: CDR1 DFQATT, CDR2 SNEGSKA (reference sequence). Trimming removed 6 bases from V and 0 bases from J, with 9 bases in between. CDR3 nucleotide sequence: TGCAGTGCGCAGCCAGACTCCTACGAGCAGTACTTC. Translated, it gives CSAQPDSYEQYF.

This clonotype has ten or more counts. V gene TRBV12-3 or TRBV12-4 combines with J gene TRBJ2-1; the match to TRBD2 covers 7 bases. J gave up 9 bases and V 0 bases, and 8 bases lay outside the gene matches. The CDR3 length is 15 residues. This chain's CDR3 is CASSLAAGEVGEQFF. The DNA for the CDR3 is TGTGCCAGCAGTTTAGCGGCGGGAGAGGTCGGTGAGCAGTTCTTC.

This clonotype was seen only a few times. The V and J genes are TRBV11-2 and TRBJ2-7; a possible D gene is TRBD2 (6 bases). This CDR3 spans 12 amino acids. Trimming took 6 bases from V and 5 from J, leaving 11 bases between them. CDR1 is SGHAT and CDR2 is FQNNGV in the germline V gene. The CDR3 spells CASRSSSDEQYF. The CDR3 DNA reads as TGTGCCAGCAGATCCTCTAGCGACGAGCAGTACTTC.

This clonotype has a handful of counts. The J gene is TRBJ2-1, the V gene TRBV3-1; 11 nucleotides agree with TRBD2. The CDR3 length is 17 residues. Germline values: CDR1 LGHDT, CDR2 YNNKEL (reference sequence). Unmatched junction bases numbered 20, after V lost 4 bases and J lost 15 bases. The CDR3 loop reads CASSPQLTSGGAPPRFF. The CDR3 nucleotides are TGTGCCAGCAGCCCCCAGTTAACTAGCGGGGGTGCCCCCCCGAGGTTCTTC.

About this clonotype itself: Germline and junction disagree at one end, which may indicate a read error. The rearrangement uses TRBV6-4 and TRBJ2-1, with a weak D call TRBD2 (5 bases). This CDR3 comprises 14 residues. In germline, CDR1 is MRHNA, CDR2 SNTAGT. CDR3 nucleotide sequence: TGTGCCGGCAGTCCCTCAACGGGGAACAATGAGCAGTTCTTC. Translation gives CAGSPSTGNNEQFF.

Only one count was recorded for this clonotype. V and J are TRBV5-1 and TRBJ1-2; 11 nucleotides line up with TRBD1. Germline CDR1 SGHRS, CDR2 YFSETQ. This CDR3 is built from 15 residues. V lost 0 bases and J lost 6; bases outside the gene matches: 4. This CDR3 reads CASSLALGQGDGYTF. In DNA form, the CDR3 reads TGCGCCAGCAGCTTGGCCCTGGGACAGGGGGATGGCTACACCTTC.

The chain couples TRBV7-7 to TRBJ2-7, with 8 bases identical to TRBD2. The J segment lost 7 bases and the V segment lost 6 bases, leaving 17 bases of the junction unmatched. Germline assignment: CDR1 SSHAT and CDR2 FNYEAQ (reference sequence). The CDR3 sequence is 16 residues long. CDR3 sequence (DNA): TGTGCCAGCAGTCCTTACCAGCGGGGGACCCACAATGAGCAGTACTTC. Translation gives CASSPYQRGTHNEQYF.

The CDR3 here is CASSLRGANYGYTF. In nucleotides, the CDR3 is TGTGCCAGCAGCCTCAGGGGAGCTAACTATGGCTACACCTTC. This chain links TRBV13 with TRBJ1-2; a possible D gene is TRBD1 (6 bases). The V gene lost 5 bases and the J gene lost 0 bases, with 10 bases spanning the gap. Germline V CDR1 and CDR2: PRHDT, FYEKMQ (reference sequence). CDR3 length: 14 amino acids.

The chain recombines TRBV12-3 or TRBV12-4 with TRBJ1-2, with 10 bases identical to TRBD1. CDR3 size: 13 residues. The ends lost 6 bases at V and 8 bases at J; junction bases unmatched: 6. The CDR3 DNA reads TGTGCCAGCAGCTGGGACAGGGGCCCAGGCTACACCTTC. This encodes CASSWDRGPGYTF.

The CDR3 DNA is TGTGCCAGCAGCTTAGCGGAAGGGGTAGGGGGAGAGACCCAGTACTTC. It yields the protein CASSLAEGVGGETQYF. The chain links TRBV7-6 to TRBJ2-7, with D perhaps matching TRBD1 (6 bases). The end of the DNA is better explained by TRBJ2-5, so the J call may be wrong. The CDR3 is 16 residues long. Germline V gene lookup returns CDR1 SGHVS and CDR2 FNYEAQ.

J is TRBJ2-4 and V is TRBV7-2; D tentatively reads TRBD1 or TRBD2 (7 bases each). The CDR3 has 16 amino acids. Germline V gives CDR1 SGHTA, CDR2 FQGNSA. Trimming removed 5 bases at V and 2 bases at J, with 16 bases between. Here the CDR3 DNA reads TGTGCCAGCAGCATTCAGGGGGGGACGACCAAAAACATTCAGTACTTC. Protein sequence: CASSIQGGTTKNIQYF.

The chain joins TRBV5-1 to TRBJ2-7; unclear D gene. From germline, CDR1 is SGHRS and CDR2 YFSETQ. The CDR3 is 13 amino acids. V dropped 3 bases and J dropped 7 bases, with 14 bases sitting between them. CDR3 bases: TGCGCCAGCAGCTACGGGTCTAACAATGAGCAGTACTTC. Its translation is CASSYGSNNEQYF.

This clonotype was counted only a few times. V gene TRBV4-3 combines with J gene TRBJ2-5; D is unresolved. The ends were cut back, 6 bases at V and 0 bases at J, with 14 bases in the middle. The CDR3 sequence is 15 residues long. CDR1 and CDR2 (germline): LGHNA, YSLEER. CDR3 in DNA: TGCGCCAGCAGTCCGGCGTGGTTGTACCAAGAGACCCAGTACTTC. Residues: CASSPAWLYQETQYF.